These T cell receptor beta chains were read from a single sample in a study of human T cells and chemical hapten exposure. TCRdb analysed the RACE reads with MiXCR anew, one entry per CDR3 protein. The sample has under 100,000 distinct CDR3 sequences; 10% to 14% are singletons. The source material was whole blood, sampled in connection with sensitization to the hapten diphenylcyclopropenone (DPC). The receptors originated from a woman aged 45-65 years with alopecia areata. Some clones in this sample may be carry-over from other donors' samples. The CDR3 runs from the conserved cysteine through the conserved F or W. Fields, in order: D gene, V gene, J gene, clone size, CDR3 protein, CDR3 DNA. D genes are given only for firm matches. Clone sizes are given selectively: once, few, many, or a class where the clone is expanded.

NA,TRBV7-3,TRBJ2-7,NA,CASSFPAGEQYF,TGTGCCAGCAGCTTCCCCGCGGGCGAGCAGTACTTC
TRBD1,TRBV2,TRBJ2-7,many,CASVTGTVSYEQYF,TGTGCCAGTGTCACGGGGACAGTGTCCTACGAGCAGTACTTC
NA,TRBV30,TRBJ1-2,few,CAWSVPPPGNYGYTF,TGTGCCTGGAGTGTACCCCCCCCGGGGAACTATGGCTACACCTTC
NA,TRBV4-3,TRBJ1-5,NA,CASSQDPGLDQPQHF,TGCGCCAGCAGCCAAGATCCAGGGCTGGATCAGCCCCAGCATTTT
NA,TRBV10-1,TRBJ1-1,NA,CASYPRRANTEAFF,TGCGCCAGCTACCCCCGCCGGGCGAACACTGAAGCTTTCTTT
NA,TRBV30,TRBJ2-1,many,CAWSVQGREQFF,TGTGCCTGGAGTGTTCAGGGGAGGGAGCAGTTCTTC
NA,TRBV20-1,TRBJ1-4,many,CSARDLGLPGEKLFF,TGCAGTGCTAGAGATCTGGGACTGCCGGGGGAAAAACTGTTTTTT
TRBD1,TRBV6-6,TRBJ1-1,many,CASNTNRGRTEAFF,TGTGCCAGCAACACAAACAGGGGGCGAACTGAAGCTTTCTTT
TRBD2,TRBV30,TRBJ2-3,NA,CAWGLAGGINTQYF,TGTGCCTGGGGGTTAGCGGGAGGGATAAATACGCAGTATTTT
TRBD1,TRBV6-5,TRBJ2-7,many,CASSYVTGGYEQYF,TGTGCCAGCAGTTACGTGACAGGGGGGTACGAGCAGTACTTC
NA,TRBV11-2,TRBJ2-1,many,CASSPGLYNEQFF,TGTGCCAGCAGCCCCGGCCTCTACAATGAGCAGTTCTTC
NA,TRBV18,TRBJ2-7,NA,CASSLRDGAYEQYF,TGTGCCAGCTCACTACGGGACGGGGCCTACGAGCAGTACTTC
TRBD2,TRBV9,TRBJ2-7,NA,CASSVVASGGYEQYF,TGTGCCAGCAGCGTAGTGGCTAGCGGGGGTTACGAGCAGTACTTC
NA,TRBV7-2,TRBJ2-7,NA,CASSLLGAETYEQYF,TGTGCCAGCAGCTTACTCGGGGCGGAGACCTACGAGCAGTACTTC
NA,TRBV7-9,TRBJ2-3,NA,CASSLDATDTQYF,TGTGCCAGCAGCCTGGATGCGACAGATACGCAGTATTTT
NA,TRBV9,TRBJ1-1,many,CASSVVPVSTEAFF,TGTGCCAGCAGCGTAGTCCCCGTGAGCACTGAAGCTTTCTTT
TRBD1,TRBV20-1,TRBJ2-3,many,CSARGVPGQGKIDRTDTQYF,TGCAGTGCTAGAGGGGTTCCGGGACAGGGAAAAATAGACCGCACAGATACGCAGTATTTT
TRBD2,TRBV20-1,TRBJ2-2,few,CSASWGGTGELFF,TGCAGTGCTAGCTGGGGAGGGACCGGGGAGCTGTTTTTT
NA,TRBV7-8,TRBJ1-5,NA,CASSPTLDQPQHF,TGTGCCAGCAGCCCAACTCTAGATCAGCCCCAGCATTTT
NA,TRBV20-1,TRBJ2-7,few,CSATGTANYEQYF,TGCAGTGCTACCGGGACTGCTAACTACGAGCAGTACTTC
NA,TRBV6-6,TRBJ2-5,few,CASSYSGGQETQYF,TGTGCCAGCAGTTACTCCGGAGGTCAAGAGACCCAGTACTTC
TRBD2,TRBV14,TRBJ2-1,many,CASSPGLAGVLGEQFF,TGTGCCAGCAGCCCGGGACTAGCGGGAGTGTTGGGTGAGCAGTTCTTC
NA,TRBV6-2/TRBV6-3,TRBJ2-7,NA,CASRTGNYEQYF,TGTGCCAGCAGGACAGGTAATTACGAGCAGTACTTC
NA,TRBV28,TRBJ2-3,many,CASSSQRTRPDTQYF,TGTGCCAGCAGTTCCCAGCGGACAAGGCCAGATACGCAGTATTTT